This T cell receptor (beta chain) appears in the sequencing data of a study of blood T cell repertoires in COVID-19 (dated by TCRdb to the early 2020s). Broadly, across the study: Collaborator samples came from the United States, Italy and Spain and covered acute and convalescent phases of COVID-19. The samples were drawn from two sources: the first 160 participants of the ongoing ImmuneRACE study, and fewer than 1,500 subjects contributed by 6 global collaborators. A freely available public database, intended as a resource for researchers studying the immune response to SARS-CoV-2, is where the repertoires were released. HLA class I and class II types, where available, came from metadata supplied by the sample provider rather than from assay-based typing. The prospective study material was composed of cDNA or gDNA derived from T cells, B-cell-depleted T cells, or PBMCs. Deeply sampled blood TCRbeta repertoires from subjects exposed to, actively infected with, or recovered from COVID-19 were included in the dataset. Sample metadata almost always included a de-identified subject ID, COVID-19 status, age in years and sex.

Each collaborating institution followed its own protocols to collect whole blood in K2EDTA tubes. For TCRbeta analysis, collaborator samples were shipped as frozen whole blood, as isolated PBMCs, or as DNA extracted from either sample type. The immunoSEQ Assay, a bias-controlled multiplex PCR, was used to amplify TCRbeta CDR3 regions from genomic DNA. Regarding the original processing steps: The number of nucleated cells in each sample was estimated from the amplification of reference gene primers within the assay. To quantify the absolute abundance of each unique TCRbeta CDR3 rearrangement, sequence reads were collapsed and filtered. For each sample, productive Simpson clonality was calculated as the square root of Simpson's diversity index across productive rearrangements. TCRdb took this table from immuneACCESS and kept in-frame rearrangements with V and J called. Such tables lack part of the clones; where checked against another copy, unresolved V genes explain under half of the gap, and the rest is unexplained. V and J calls and clone size are those listed in that table; D and trimming were worked out from the DNA. The sample table shows 50,000 or so clones, and 80% to 90% are seen once. The leading ten clones occupy roughly 7.3% of the sample.

As regards this clone: Its specific antigen is unknown. No base qualities exist here, and no much larger clone lies one base off it.

Beyond this particular receptor, the publication reports: The amount of clinical and demographic metadata varied by source and participant and was provided uncurated.

Deletion took 0 bases off V and 7 bases off J, with a span of 7 bases between the germline ends. CDR1 MRHNA and CDR2 SNTAGT were looked up in the germline V gene. The CDR3 has 13 amino acids, counting the end cysteine and phenylalanine. CDR3 DNA only is kept here, 39 bases in frame from base 1. This sequence uses TRBV6-4 and TRBJ2-1; no confident D gene assignment can be made. Sequencing was done on a sample of peripheral blood. The TCR originated in a man aged 40-49 years with acute or convalescent COVID-19. This receptor has the CDR3 CASSDSYGNEQFF. The DNA sequence is as follows: TGTGCCAGCAGTGACTCGTACGGGAATGAGCAGTTCTTC.